The rows below give T cell receptor beta chains drawn from one sample of a study of shared clonotypes between healthy human individuals. The protocol was immunoSEQ multiplex PCR, while the TCRdb copy is restricted to in-frame clones and leaves out a portion. The sample yields a few hundred thousand clones, 79% seen once. The material sequenced was PBMCs. Receptor source: a woman aged 40 to 50 in good health. Some clones in this sample may be carry-over from other donors' samples. CDR3s include the opening cysteine and the closing phenylalanine or tryptophan. A D gene is named only where the DNA matches it firmly. The size entry is marked missing in some rows and otherwise reads once, few, many or a size class.

v_call: TRBV6-5
d_call: .
j_call: TRBJ2-2
clone_size: many
cdr3_nt: TGTGCCAGCAGTTACTCGGAGGGGACCGGGGAGCTGTTTTTT
cdr3_aa: CASSYSEGTGELFF

v_call: TRBV4-1
d_call: .
j_call: TRBJ2-5
clone_size: once
cdr3_nt: TGCGCCAGCAGCCATCCCTATGGGGCCCGGTACTTC
cdr3_aa: CASSHPYGARYF

v_call: TRBV11-1
d_call: .
j_call: TRBJ2-1
clone_size: few
cdr3_nt: TGTGCCAGCAGTCACGGATACAATGAGCAGTTCTTC
cdr3_aa: CASSHGYNEQFF

v_call: TRBV7-8
d_call: TRBD1
j_call: TRBJ1-4
clone_size: .
cdr3_nt: TGTGCCAGCAGGGACAGGGGTAGGGAAAAACTGTTTTTT
cdr3_aa: CASRDRGREKLFF

v_call: TRBV15
d_call: .
j_call: TRBJ2-7
clone_size: many
cdr3_nt: TGTGCCACCAGCTTGCAAATGCGGGGGCCACCCTACGAGCAGTACTTC
cdr3_aa: CATSLQMRGPPYEQYF

v_call: TRBV25-1
d_call: .
j_call: TRBJ2-5
clone_size: .
cdr3_nt: TGTGCCAGCAGGGGGGCCTACTCGGAGACCCAGTACTTC
cdr3_aa: CASRGAYSETQYF

v_call: TRBV25-1
d_call: TRBD1
j_call: TRBJ2-2
clone_size: .
cdr3_nt: TGTGCCGCCAAACCCACCGGGACAGGGGATGCCGGGGAGCTGTTTTTT
cdr3_aa: CAAKPTGTGDAGELFF

v_call: TRBV28
d_call: .
j_call: TRBJ2-1
clone_size: .
cdr3_nt: TGTGCCAGCAGTTTATTGGGGGGAGGCAATGAGCAGTTCTTC
cdr3_aa: CASSLLGGGNEQFF

v_call: TRBV11-2
d_call: .
j_call: TRBJ2-7
clone_size: .
cdr3_nt: TGTGCCAGCAGCTTATTTCCGGGAGACCCCTACGAGCAGTACTTC
cdr3_aa: CASSLFPGDPYEQYF

v_call: TRBV2
d_call: TRBD2
j_call: TRBJ2-2
clone_size: few
cdr3_nt: TGTGCCAGCCGACTAGCGGCCGGGGAGCTGTTTTTT
cdr3_aa: CASRLAAGELFF

v_call: TRBV5-4
d_call: .
j_call: TRBJ2-3
clone_size: .
cdr3_nt: TGTGCCAGCAGCTCCCACCCAGGGGCAGATACGCAGTATTTT
cdr3_aa: CASSSHPGADTQYF

v_call: TRBV11-2
d_call: .
j_call: TRBJ2-5
clone_size: .
cdr3_nt: TGTGCCAGCAGCCAGGGCGGAACAGGACAAGAGACCCAGTACTTC
cdr3_aa: CASSQGGTGQETQYF

v_call: TRBV18
d_call: TRBD1
j_call: TRBJ1-5
clone_size: .
cdr3_nt: TGTGCCAGCTCACTCGGACAGGAGAATCAGCCCCAGCATTTT
cdr3_aa: CASSLGQENQPQHF

v_call: TRBV7-8
d_call: TRBD1
j_call: TRBJ2-7
clone_size: .
cdr3_nt: TGTGCCAGCAGCTTAGTAAGAGCAGGGACAGGGGACTACGAGCAGTACTTC
cdr3_aa: CASSLVRAGTGDYEQYF

v_call: TRBV5-1
d_call: TRBD1
j_call: TRBJ1-2
clone_size: .
cdr3_nt: TGCGCCAGCGCGCTTGGACAGGCCAATAACTATGGCTACACCTTC
cdr3_aa: CASALGQANNYGYTF

v_call: TRBV5-6
d_call: TRBD2
j_call: TRBJ2-1
clone_size: once
cdr3_nt: TGTGCCAGCAGCCGTGCGCTAGGAGTAGCGGGTACGCAGTTCTTC
cdr3_aa: CASSRALGVAGTQFF

v_call: TRBV6-6
d_call: TRBD2
j_call: TRBJ2-7
clone_size: once
cdr3_nt: TGTGCCAGCAGTTACCCGACTAGCGGGAGCCCCTACGAGCAGTACTTC
cdr3_aa: CASSYPTSGSPYEQYF

v_call: TRBV15
d_call: .
j_call: TRBJ2-7
clone_size: .
cdr3_nt: TGTGCCACCAGCAGAGATCACGGCGAGCAGTACTTC
cdr3_aa: CATSRDHGEQYF

v_call: TRBV7-9
d_call: .
j_call: TRBJ2-5
clone_size: .
cdr3_nt: TGTGCCAGCAGCCCTGGGAGTGTTTACCAAGAGACCCAGTACTTC
cdr3_aa: CASSPGSVYQETQYF

v_call: TRBV28
d_call: .
j_call: TRBJ2-7
clone_size: .
cdr3_nt: TGTGCCAGCAGCCCCGGGACCTACGAGCAGTACTTC
cdr3_aa: CASSPGTYEQYF

v_call: TRBV11-2
d_call: TRBD2
j_call: TRBJ2-7
clone_size: .
cdr3_nt: TGTGCCAGCAGCTTGGGACTAGTCGGCTACGAGCAGTACTTC
cdr3_aa: CASSLGLVGYEQYF

v_call: TRBV5-1
d_call: .
j_call: TRBJ1-2
clone_size: .
cdr3_nt: TGCGCCAGCAGCCCCGGACCGAGGACAGCAAACTATGGCTACACCTTC
cdr3_aa: CASSPGPRTANYGYTF

v_call: TRBV13
d_call: .
j_call: TRBJ2-1
clone_size: .
cdr3_nt: TGTGCCAGCAGCCGACAGGGAGCGGGAATGCGCAATGAGCAGTTCTTC
cdr3_aa: CASSRQGAGMRNEQFF

v_call: TRBV5-4
d_call: .
j_call: TRBJ1-2
clone_size: .
cdr3_nt: TGTGCCAGCAACTTGGCGGGGGTGGACTATGGCTACACCTTC
cdr3_aa: CASNLAGVDYGYTF

v_call: TRBV2
d_call: .
j_call: TRBJ2-7
clone_size: .
cdr3_nt: TGTGCCAGCATCGAGAAGGTCTTAGATTACGAGCAGTACTTC
cdr3_aa: CASIEKVLDYEQYF

v_call: TRBV2
d_call: .
j_call: TRBJ1-5
clone_size: .
cdr3_nt: TGTGCCAGCAGTGAATATATGGGGGATCAGCCCCAGCATTTT
cdr3_aa: CASSEYMGDQPQHF

v_call: TRBV9
d_call: .
j_call: TRBJ2-3
clone_size: .
cdr3_nt: TGTGCCAGCAGCGAGAGTGCGGGACAGACTTTCACAGATACGCAGTATTTT
cdr3_aa: CASSESAGQTFTDTQYF

v_call: TRBV6-1
d_call: TRBD2
j_call: TRBJ2-7
clone_size: .
cdr3_nt: TGTGCCAGCAGAGAGGGACTAGCCGATTACGAGCAGTACTTC
cdr3_aa: CASREGLADYEQYF

v_call: TRBV10-3
d_call: TRBD1
j_call: TRBJ2-1
clone_size: .
cdr3_nt: TGTGCCATCAGTGAGTCGAGGGAGACAGGGGGCTCGAGTGAGCAGTTCTTC
cdr3_aa: CAISESRETGGSSEQFF

v_call: TRBV28
d_call: .
j_call: TRBJ2-3
clone_size: .
cdr3_nt: TGTGCCAGCAGTCCGGACTATGGGACGCAGTATTTT
cdr3_aa: CASSPDYGTQYF

v_call: TRBV11-2
d_call: .
j_call: TRBJ2-7
clone_size: .
cdr3_nt: TGTGCCAGCAGCTTAGCTGGGAGCTCCTACGAGCAGTACTTC
cdr3_aa: CASSLAGSSYEQYF

v_call: TRBV5-4
d_call: .
j_call: TRBJ2-7
clone_size: .
cdr3_nt: TGTGCCAGCAGCTTGATAGGAGGGGTTGACTACGAGCAGTACTTC
cdr3_aa: CASSLIGGVDYEQYF

v_call: TRBV2
d_call: TRBD2
j_call: TRBJ2-3
clone_size: .
cdr3_nt: TGTGCCAGCACTAGCGGGAGGTCAGATACGCAGTATTTT
cdr3_aa: CASTSGRSDTQYF

v_call: TRBV10-3
d_call: TRBD1
j_call: TRBJ2-7
clone_size: .
cdr3_nt: TGTGCCATCAGTGGCGACAAGGGGGCGTCATACTACGAGCAGTACTTC
cdr3_aa: CAISGDKGASYYEQYF

v_call: TRBV6-1
d_call: .
j_call: TRBJ1-5
clone_size: .
cdr3_nt: TGTGCCAGCAGCGAAACAGGGATCCTCAATCAGCCCCAGCATTTT
cdr3_aa: CASSETGILNQPQHF

v_call: TRBV5-1
d_call: TRBD1
j_call: TRBJ2-1
clone_size: .
cdr3_nt: TGCGCCAGCAGCTTGGAGGGGGCCGGTGAGCAGTTCTTC
cdr3_aa: CASSLEGAGEQFF

v_call: TRBV21-1
d_call: .
j_call: TRBJ1-1
clone_size: .
cdr3_nt: TGTGCCAGCAGCAACCGGAGAGCTTTCTTT
cdr3_aa: CASSNRRAFF

v_call: TRBV5-5
d_call: TRBD1
j_call: TRBJ2-2
clone_size: .
cdr3_nt: TGTGCCAGCACCGAGCAGGGGGCCTCCGGGGAGCTGTTTTTT
cdr3_aa: CASTEQGASGELFF

v_call: TRBV19
d_call: .
j_call: TRBJ1-4
clone_size: .
cdr3_nt: TGTGCCAGTAGTAAGCCAGCAACTAATGAAAAACTGTTTTTT
cdr3_aa: CASSKPATNEKLFF

v_call: TRBV10-3
d_call: .
j_call: TRBJ2-5
clone_size: .
cdr3_nt: TGTGCCATCAGTGAGTCTGAGGGGCTTAGGGAGACCCAGTACTTC
cdr3_aa: CAISESEGLRETQYF

v_call: TRBV7-9
d_call: .
j_call: TRBJ1-3
clone_size: .
cdr3_nt: TGTGCCAGCAGCCCCTTACAGGGTAGCTCTGGAAACACCATATATTTT
cdr3_aa: CASSPLQGSSGNTIYF

v_call: TRBV18
d_call: .
j_call: TRBJ2-7
clone_size: .
cdr3_nt: TGTGCCAGCTCAGAGAGAGGCGCGACCTCCTACGAGCAGTACTTC
cdr3_aa: CASSERGATSYEQYF

v_call: TRBV30
d_call: .
j_call: TRBJ2-5
clone_size: few
cdr3_nt: TGTGCCTGGAGTAGGGTCTTGCAAGAGACCCAGTACTTC
cdr3_aa: CAWSRVLQETQYF

v_call: TRBV9
d_call: .
j_call: TRBJ2-7
clone_size: .
cdr3_nt: TGTGCCAGCAGCTCCCAACCAGCGGGCTCCTACGAGCAGTACTTC
cdr3_aa: CASSSQPAGSYEQYF

v_call: TRBV5-1
d_call: .
j_call: TRBJ1-3
clone_size: .
cdr3_nt: TGCGCCAGCAGCTTCGGGTATGAAGCCTCTGGAAACACCATATATTTT
cdr3_aa: CASSFGYEASGNTIYF

v_call: TRBV27
d_call: .
j_call: TRBJ2-1
clone_size: .
cdr3_nt: TGTGCCAGCAGTTTATCGATAGGCAGGCCCTACAATGAGCAGTTCTTC
cdr3_aa: CASSLSIGRPYNEQFF

v_call: TRBV10-3
d_call: TRBD1
j_call: TRBJ1-1
clone_size: .
cdr3_nt: TGTGCCTCAGGGACAGGGGAAAACACTGAAGCTTTCTTT
cdr3_aa: CASGTGENTEAFF

v_call: TRBV7-9
d_call: .
j_call: TRBJ2-1
clone_size: .
cdr3_nt: TGTGCCAGCAGCCCACGGGACAAGAGCTCCTACAATGAGCAGTTCTTC
cdr3_aa: CASSPRDKSSYNEQFF

v_call: TRBV27
d_call: .
j_call: TRBJ2-1
clone_size: .
cdr3_nt: TGTGCCAGCAAGACGGGGCAGCTAAACAACTACAATGAGCAGTTCTTC
cdr3_aa: CASKTGQLNNYNEQFF

v_call: TRBV28
d_call: TRBD1
j_call: TRBJ1-5
clone_size: .
cdr3_nt: TGTGCCAGCATCGGTCAGGGGGACCATCAGCCCCAGCATTTT
cdr3_aa: CASIGQGDHQPQHF

v_call: TRBV30
d_call: .
j_call: TRBJ2-7
clone_size: .
cdr3_nt: TGTGCCTGGAGTGTACGATGGGACTCGAAGCAGTACTTC
cdr3_aa: CAWSVRWDSKQYF

v_call: TRBV4-1
d_call: TRBD1
j_call: TRBJ1-5
clone_size: few
cdr3_nt: TGCGCCAGCAGCCAACGGACAGGCCCATCCCAGCCCCAGCATTTT
cdr3_aa: CASSQRTGPSQPQHF

v_call: TRBV18
d_call: .
j_call: TRBJ1-6
clone_size: few
cdr3_nt: TGTGCCAGCTCCCAAGGGACTTCTTCACCCCTCCACTTT
cdr3_aa: CASSQGTSSPLHF

v_call: TRBV5-4
d_call: TRBD2
j_call: TRBJ2-5
clone_size: .
cdr3_nt: TGTGCCAGCAGCCTGGGACTAGCGGGAGCTTTGGGGACCCAGTACTTC
cdr3_aa: CASSLGLAGALGTQYF